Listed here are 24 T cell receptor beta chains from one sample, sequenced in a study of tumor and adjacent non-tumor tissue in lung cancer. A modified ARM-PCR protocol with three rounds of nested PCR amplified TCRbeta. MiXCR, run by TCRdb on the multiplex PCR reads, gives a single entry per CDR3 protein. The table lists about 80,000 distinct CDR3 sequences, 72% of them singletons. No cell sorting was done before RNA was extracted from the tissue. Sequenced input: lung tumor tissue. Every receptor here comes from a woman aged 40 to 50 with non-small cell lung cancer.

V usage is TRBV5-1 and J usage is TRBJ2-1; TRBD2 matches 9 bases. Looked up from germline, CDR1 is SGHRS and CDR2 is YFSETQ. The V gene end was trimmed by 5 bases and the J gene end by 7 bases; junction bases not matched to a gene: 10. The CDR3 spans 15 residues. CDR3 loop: CASSWISGGSNEQFF. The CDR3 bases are TGCGCCAGCAGTTGGATTAGCGGGGGCTCGAATGAGCAGTTCTTC.

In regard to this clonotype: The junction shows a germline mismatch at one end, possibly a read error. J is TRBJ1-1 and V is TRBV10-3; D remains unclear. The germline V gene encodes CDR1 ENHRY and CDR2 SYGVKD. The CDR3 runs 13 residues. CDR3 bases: TGTGTCATCTGCTCTACAGAACGAATTGAAGCTTTCTTT. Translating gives CVICSTERIEAFF.

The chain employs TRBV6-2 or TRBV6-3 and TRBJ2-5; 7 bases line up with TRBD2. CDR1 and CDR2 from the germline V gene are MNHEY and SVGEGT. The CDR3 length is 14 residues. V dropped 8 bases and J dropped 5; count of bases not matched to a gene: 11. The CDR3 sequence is CASGRGTDMETQYF. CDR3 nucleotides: TGTGCCAGCGGGAGGGGAACCGACATGGAGACCCAGTACTTC.

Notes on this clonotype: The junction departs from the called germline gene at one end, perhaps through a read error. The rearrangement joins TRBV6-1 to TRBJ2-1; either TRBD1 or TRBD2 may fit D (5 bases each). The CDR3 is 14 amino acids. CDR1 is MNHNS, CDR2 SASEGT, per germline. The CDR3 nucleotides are TGTGCCATCAGTGAGGGGCAGGAGTACAATGAGCAATTCTTC. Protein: CAISEGQEYNEQFF.

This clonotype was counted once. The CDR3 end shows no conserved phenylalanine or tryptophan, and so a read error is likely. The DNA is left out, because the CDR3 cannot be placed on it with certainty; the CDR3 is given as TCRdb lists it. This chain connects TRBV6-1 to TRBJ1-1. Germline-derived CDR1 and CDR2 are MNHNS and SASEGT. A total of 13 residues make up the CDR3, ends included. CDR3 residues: CASSVAANTEDFI.

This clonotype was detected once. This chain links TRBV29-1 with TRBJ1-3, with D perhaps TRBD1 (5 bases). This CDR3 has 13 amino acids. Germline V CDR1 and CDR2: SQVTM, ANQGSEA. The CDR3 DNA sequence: TGCAGTATTGAATCGACAGCTGGAAACACCATATATTTT. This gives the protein CSIESTAGNTIYF.

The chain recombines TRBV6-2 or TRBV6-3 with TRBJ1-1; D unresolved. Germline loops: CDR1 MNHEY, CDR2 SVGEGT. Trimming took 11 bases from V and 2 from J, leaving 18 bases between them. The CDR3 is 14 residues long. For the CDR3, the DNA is TGTGCCGGCCCCCCGGGTGGACTCAACACTGAAGCTTTCTTT. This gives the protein CAGPPGGLNTEAFF.

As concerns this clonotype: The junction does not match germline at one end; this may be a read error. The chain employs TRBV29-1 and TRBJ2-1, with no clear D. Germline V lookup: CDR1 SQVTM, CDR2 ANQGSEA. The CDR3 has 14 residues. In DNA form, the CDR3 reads TGTTGCGTTGCTCTTTTGTTTTCAGACAATGAGCAGTTCTTC. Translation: CCVALLFSDNEQFF.

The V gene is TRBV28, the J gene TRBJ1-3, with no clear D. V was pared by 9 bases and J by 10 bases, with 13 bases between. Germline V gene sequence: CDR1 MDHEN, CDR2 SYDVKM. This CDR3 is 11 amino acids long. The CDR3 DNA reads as TGTGCCAGTAATTTGCAACAGACCATATATTTT. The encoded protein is CASNLQQTIYF.

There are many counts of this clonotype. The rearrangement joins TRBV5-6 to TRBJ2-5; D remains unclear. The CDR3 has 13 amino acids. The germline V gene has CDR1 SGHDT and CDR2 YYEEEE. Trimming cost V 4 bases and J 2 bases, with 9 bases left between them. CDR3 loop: CASSGRWQETQYF. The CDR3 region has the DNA TGTGCCAGCAGCGGGCGGTGGCAAGAGACCCAGTACTTC.

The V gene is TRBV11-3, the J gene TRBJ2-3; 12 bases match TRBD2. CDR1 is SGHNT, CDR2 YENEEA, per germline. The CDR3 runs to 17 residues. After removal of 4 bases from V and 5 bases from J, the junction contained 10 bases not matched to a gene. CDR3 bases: TGTGCCAGCAGCTCAAACCTTCTAGCGGGGGGGGAAGATACGCAGTATTTT. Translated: CASSSNLLAGGEDTQYF.

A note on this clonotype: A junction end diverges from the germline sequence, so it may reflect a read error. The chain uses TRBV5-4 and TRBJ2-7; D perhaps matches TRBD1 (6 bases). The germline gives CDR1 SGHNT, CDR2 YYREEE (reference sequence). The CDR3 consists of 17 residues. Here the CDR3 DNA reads TGTGCCAACAGCTTATCGTTACAGGGACACCTAAGCTACGAGCAGTACTTC. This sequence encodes CANSLSLQGHLSYEQYF.

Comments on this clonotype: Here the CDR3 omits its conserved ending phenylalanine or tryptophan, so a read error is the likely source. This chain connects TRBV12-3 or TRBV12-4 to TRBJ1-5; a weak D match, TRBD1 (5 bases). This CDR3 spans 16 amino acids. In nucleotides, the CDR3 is TGTTCCAGCAGTACAAACAGGAAAGCGAGCAATCAGCCCCAGCATTAT. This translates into CSSSTNRKASNQPQHY.

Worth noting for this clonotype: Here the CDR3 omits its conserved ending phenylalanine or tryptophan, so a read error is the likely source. The CDR3 region has the DNA TGTGCCAGCAGCTGGCAGGGAGTCGAGCAGTTCTCC. Its protein product is CASSWQGVEQFS. This sequence joins TRBV11-3 and TRBJ2-1, with D perhaps matching TRBD1 or TRBD2 (5 bases each). CDR3 length: 12 amino acids. CDR1 SGHNT and CDR2 YENEEA come from the germline V gene. The V end was cut by 4 bases, the J end by 10 bases, with 11 bases between.

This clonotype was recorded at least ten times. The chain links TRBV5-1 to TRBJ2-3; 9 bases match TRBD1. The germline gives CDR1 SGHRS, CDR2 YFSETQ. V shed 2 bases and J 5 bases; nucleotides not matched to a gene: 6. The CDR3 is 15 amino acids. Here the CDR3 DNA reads TGCGCCAGCAGCTTTCCGGGACAGGGAGGAGATACGCAGTATTTT. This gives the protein CASSFPGQGGDTQYF.

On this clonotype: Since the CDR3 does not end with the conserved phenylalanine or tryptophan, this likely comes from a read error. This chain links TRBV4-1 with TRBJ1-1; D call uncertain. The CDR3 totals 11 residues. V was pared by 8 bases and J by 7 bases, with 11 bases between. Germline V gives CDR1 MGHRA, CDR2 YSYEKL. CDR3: CASFDGIEAFS. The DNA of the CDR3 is TGCGCCAGCTTCGATGGCATTGAAGCTTTCTCT.

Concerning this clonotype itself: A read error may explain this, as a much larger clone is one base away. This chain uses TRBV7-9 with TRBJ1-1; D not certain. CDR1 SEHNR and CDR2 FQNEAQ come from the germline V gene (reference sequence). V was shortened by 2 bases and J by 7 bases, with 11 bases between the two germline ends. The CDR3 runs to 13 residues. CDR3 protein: CASSLLDVHEAFF. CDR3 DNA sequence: TGTGCCAGCAGCTTACTGGATGTCCATGAAGCTTTCTTT.

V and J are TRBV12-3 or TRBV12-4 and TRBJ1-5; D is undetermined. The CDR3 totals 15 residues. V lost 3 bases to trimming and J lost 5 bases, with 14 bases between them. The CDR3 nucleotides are TGTGCCAGCAGTTTGAACAGCCGCGGCTATCAGCCCCAGCATTTT. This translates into CASSLNSRGYQPQHF.

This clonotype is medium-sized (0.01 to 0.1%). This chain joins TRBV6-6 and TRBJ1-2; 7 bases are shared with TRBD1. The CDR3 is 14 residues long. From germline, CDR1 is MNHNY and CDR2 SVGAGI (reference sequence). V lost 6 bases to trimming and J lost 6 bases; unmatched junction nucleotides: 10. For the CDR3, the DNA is TGTGCCAGCAGACAGGGGCGGCCCCAGGATGGCTACACCTTC. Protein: CASRQGRPQDGYTF.

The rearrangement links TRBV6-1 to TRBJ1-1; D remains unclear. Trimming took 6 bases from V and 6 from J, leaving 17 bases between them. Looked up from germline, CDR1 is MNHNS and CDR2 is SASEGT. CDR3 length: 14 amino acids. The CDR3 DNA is TGTGCCAGCAGGCATCGAGATAGTTTCGCTGAAGCTTTCTTT. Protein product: CASRHRDSFAEAFF.

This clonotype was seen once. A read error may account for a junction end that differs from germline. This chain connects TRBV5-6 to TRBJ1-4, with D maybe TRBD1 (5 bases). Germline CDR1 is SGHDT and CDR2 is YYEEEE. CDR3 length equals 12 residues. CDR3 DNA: TGTGCCAGCAACGAGAGAGAGACAGAGGTCCATTTT. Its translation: CASNERETEVHF.

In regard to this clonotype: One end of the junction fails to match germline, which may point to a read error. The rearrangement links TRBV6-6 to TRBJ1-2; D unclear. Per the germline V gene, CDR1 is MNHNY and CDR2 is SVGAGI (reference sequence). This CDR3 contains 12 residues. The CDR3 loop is CTSSSEGYGYTF. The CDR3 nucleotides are TGTACCAGCAGTTCCGAGGGATATGGCTACACCTTC.

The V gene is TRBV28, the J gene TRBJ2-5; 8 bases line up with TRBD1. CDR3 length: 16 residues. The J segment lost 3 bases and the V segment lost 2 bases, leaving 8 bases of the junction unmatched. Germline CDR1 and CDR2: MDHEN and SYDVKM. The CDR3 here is CASSLGTGAAEETQYF. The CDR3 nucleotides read TGTGCCAGCAGTTTAGGGACAGGAGCTGCGGAAGAGACCCAGTACTTC. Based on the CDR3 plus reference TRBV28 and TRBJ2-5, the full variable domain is DVKVTQSSRYLVKRTGEKVFLECVQDMDHENMFWYRQDPGLGLRLIYFSYDVKMKEKGDIPEGYSVSREKKERFSLILESASTNQTSMYLCASSLGTGAAEETQYFGPGTRLLVL.

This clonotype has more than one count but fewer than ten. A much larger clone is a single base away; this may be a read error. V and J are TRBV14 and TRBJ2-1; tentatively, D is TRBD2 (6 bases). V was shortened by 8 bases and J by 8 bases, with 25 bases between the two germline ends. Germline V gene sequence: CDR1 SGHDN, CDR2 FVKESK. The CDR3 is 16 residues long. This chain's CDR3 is CASDELGTDNGDEQFF. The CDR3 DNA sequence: TGTGCCAGCGACGAACTCGGGACTGACAATGGGGATGAGCAGTTCTTC. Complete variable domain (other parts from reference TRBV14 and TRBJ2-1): EAGVTQFPSHSVIEKGQTVTLRCDPISGHDNLYWYRRVMGKEIKFLLHFVKESKQDESGMPNNRFLAERTGGTYSTLKVQPAELEDSGVYFCASDELGTDNGDEQFFGPGTRLTVL.